This TCR beta chain was retrieved from a study of technical replicates of blood from a handful of donors. Germline V lookup: CDR1 SGHTA, CDR2 FQGTGA. Deletions cut 1 base from V and 2 bases from J, with 11 bases between. This CDR3 has 15 amino acids. TCRdb's copy holds only in-frame clones and misses some; the assay was immunoSEQ multiplex PCR. In the table there are about 49,000 clones, approximately 90% of which are singletons. The chain employs TRBV7-3 and TRBJ1-2; tentatively, D is TRBD1 (5 bases). This clonotype originated in a human donor in good health. Some clones in this sample may be carry-over from other donors' samples. The material sequenced was PBMCs. DNA for the CDR3: TGTGCCAGCAGCTTAAGCCCGGGGGAGAACTATGGCTACACCTTC. Amino acids: CASSLSPGENYGYTF.